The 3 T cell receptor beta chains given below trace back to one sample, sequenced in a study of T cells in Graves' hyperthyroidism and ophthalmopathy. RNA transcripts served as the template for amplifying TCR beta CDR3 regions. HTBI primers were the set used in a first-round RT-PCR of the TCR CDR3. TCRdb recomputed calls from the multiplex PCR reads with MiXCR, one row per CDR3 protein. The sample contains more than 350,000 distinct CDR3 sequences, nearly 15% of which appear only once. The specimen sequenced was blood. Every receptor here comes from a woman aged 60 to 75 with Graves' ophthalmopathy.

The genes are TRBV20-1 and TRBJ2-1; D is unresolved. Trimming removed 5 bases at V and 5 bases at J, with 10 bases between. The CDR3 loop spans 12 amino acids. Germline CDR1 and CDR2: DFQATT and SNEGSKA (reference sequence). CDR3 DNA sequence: TGCAGTGCTCAACCGGGCCACAATGAGCAGTTCTTC. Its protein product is CSAQPGHNEQFF.

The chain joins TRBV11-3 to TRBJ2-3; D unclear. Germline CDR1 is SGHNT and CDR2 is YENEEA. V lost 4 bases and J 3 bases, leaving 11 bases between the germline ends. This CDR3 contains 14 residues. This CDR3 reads CASSYTYQTDTQYF. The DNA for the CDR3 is TGTGCCAGCAGCTACACTTACCAGACAGATACGCAGTATTTT.

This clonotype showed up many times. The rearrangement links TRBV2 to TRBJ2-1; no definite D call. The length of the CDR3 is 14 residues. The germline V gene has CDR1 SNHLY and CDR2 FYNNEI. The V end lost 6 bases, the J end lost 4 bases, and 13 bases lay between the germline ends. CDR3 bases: TGTGCCAGCAGCCCTGACTTTGTTTACAATGAGCAGTTCTTC. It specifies CASSPDFVYNEQFF.